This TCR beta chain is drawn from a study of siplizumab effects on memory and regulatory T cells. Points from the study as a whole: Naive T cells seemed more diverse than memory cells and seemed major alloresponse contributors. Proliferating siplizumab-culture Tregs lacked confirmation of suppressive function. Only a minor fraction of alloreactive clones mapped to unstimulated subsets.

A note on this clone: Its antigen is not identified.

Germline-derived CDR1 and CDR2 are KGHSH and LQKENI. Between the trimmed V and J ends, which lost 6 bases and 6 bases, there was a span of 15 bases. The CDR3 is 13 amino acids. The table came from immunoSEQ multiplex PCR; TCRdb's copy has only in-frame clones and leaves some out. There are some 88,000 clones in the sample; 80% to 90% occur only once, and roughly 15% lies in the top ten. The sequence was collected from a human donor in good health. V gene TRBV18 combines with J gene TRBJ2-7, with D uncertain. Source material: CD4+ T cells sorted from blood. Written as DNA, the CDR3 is TGTGCCAGCTCTACCTCAGGTCGAGCCGAGCAGTACTTC. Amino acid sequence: CASSTSGRAEQYF.